These 16 T cell receptor beta chains originate from one sample sequenced in a study of T cells in Graves' hyperthyroidism and ophthalmopathy. RNA transcripts provided the source from which TCR beta CDR3 regions were amplified. Primed by the HTBI set, a first-round RT-PCR was run on the TCR CDR3. TCRdb used MiXCR to reprocess the multiplex PCR reads, holding one entry per CDR3 protein. The sample includes roughly 550,000 distinct CDR3 sequences, about 16% seen only once; the top ten take 25% to 35%. The sequenced sample was blood. Receptors originate from a woman aged 25 to 39 with Graves' ophthalmopathy.

This clonotype was found many times. The chain has TRBV4-1 and TRBJ2-2; the match to TRBD2 covers 15 bases. V trimming: 0 bases; J trimming: 6 bases; junction bases outside the gene matches: 5. CDR1 is MGHRA, CDR2 YSYEKL, per germline. The CDR3 is 18 amino acids. CDR3 in amino acids: CASSQEGLAGGRAGELFF. Here the CDR3 DNA reads TGCGCCAGCAGCCAAGAGGGACTAGCGGGAGGACGAGCCGGGGAGCTGTTTTTT.

This clonotype was picked up many times. This sequence joins TRBV28 and TRBJ2-1, with D tentatively TRBD1 (6 bases). The CDR3 totals 17 residues. Germline V CDR1 and CDR2: MDHEN, SYDVKM. V was shortened by 2 bases and J by 0 bases, with 14 bases between the two germline ends. The CDR3 region has the DNA TGTGCCAGCAGTTTAGGACCAGGGGACGGCTCCTACAATGAGCAGTTCTTC. This codes for CASSLGPGDGSYNEQFF.

This chain uses TRBV13 with TRBJ2-7; 12 bases line up with TRBD2. CDR3 size: 16 residues. Germline values: CDR1 PRHDT, CDR2 FYEKMQ (reference sequence). V shed 5 bases, J shed 7 bases, and the junction held 12 bases outside the gene matches. The CDR3 loop is CASSPRLAGDFEEQYF. In DNA, the CDR3 is TGTGCCAGCAGCCCACGACTAGCGGGAGACTTTGAGGAGCAGTACTTC.

This clonotype came up a few times. The chain is built from TRBV6-1 and TRBJ2-7; D gene uncertain. The CDR3 is 13 residues long. Trimming pared 11 bases from V and 2 bases from J, leaving 16 bases between. In germline, CDR1 is MNHNS, CDR2 SASEGT. The CDR3 DNA sequence: TGTGCCTGTAAACCGGGCACGACCTACGAGCAGTACTTC. Its protein product is CACKPGTTYEQYF.

This clonotype was observed a few times. The gene calls are TRBV27 and TRBJ1-5; no clear D. CDR3 length: 14 residues. Germline V gene data show CDR1 as MNHEY and CDR2 as SMNVEV (reference sequence). The germline V and J ends were trimmed by 3 bases and 7 bases, with 13 bases remaining between them. DNA of the CDR3: TGTGCCAGCAGTTTTAGGGCAGTAGACCAGCCCCAGCATTTT. The encoded protein is CASSFRAVDQPQHF.

Notes on this clonotype: Because it lacks the conserved phenylalanine or tryptophan at the end, this CDR3 is likely a read error. The V and J genes are TRBV7-3 and TRBJ2-5; D perhaps matches TRBD1 (5 bases). CDR3 size: 12 residues. The germline V and J ends were trimmed by 5 bases and 4 bases, with 8 bases remaining between them. CDR1 is SGHTA and CDR2 is FQGTGA in the germline V gene. The CDR3 loop reads CASSLQGETQYL. The CDR3 DNA reads TGTGCCAGCAGCCTTCAGGGAGAGACCCAGTACCTC.

This clonotype occurred many times. The V gene is TRBV20-1, the J gene TRBJ2-1; 11 bases match TRBD2. Per germline, CDR1 DFQATT and CDR2 SNEGSKA (reference sequence). V was clipped by 4 bases and J by 7 bases; unmatched bases: 6. The CDR3 has 14 residues. CDR3: CSAKTSGIGNEQFF. In DNA form, the CDR3 reads TGCAGTGCTAAGACTAGCGGGATCGGGAATGAGCAGTTCTTC.

This clonotype appeared a few times. The chain combines TRBV5-4 with TRBJ2-7; D is possibly TRBD2 (7 bases). This CDR3 spans 16 amino acids. Per the germline V gene, CDR1 is SGHNT and CDR2 is YYREEE (reference sequence). The germline V and J ends were trimmed by 4 bases and 1 base, with 18 bases remaining between them. The DNA of the CDR3 is TGTGCCAGCAGCCTAGTCGGGGGGCAAGAATCCTACGAGCAGTACTTC. Protein sequence: CASSLVGGQESYEQYF.

This chain connects TRBV6-1 to TRBJ2-7; D is possibly TRBD2 (6 bases). Between the trimmed V and J ends, which lost 11 bases and 2 bases, there was a span of 13 bases. The germline V gene encodes CDR1 MNHNS and CDR2 SASEGT. There are 12 residues in the CDR3. CDR3 sequence reads: CASLATTYEQYF. Written as DNA, the CDR3 is TGTGCCTCACTAGCCACAACCTACGAGCAGTACTTC.

Ten or more counts support this clonotype. The chain uses TRBV4-3 and TRBJ2-5; 12 bases map to TRBD2. J lost 4 bases, V lost 5 bases, and 11 bases had no gene match. Germline V lookup: CDR1 LGHNA, CDR2 YSLEER. This CDR3 is 17 amino acids long. CDR3 region: CASSSRLAGVEVETQYF. As DNA, the CDR3 is TGCGCCAGCAGCTCGCGACTAGCGGGAGTCGAAGTAGAGACCCAGTACTTC.

The V gene is TRBV18, the J gene TRBJ2-7; 8 bases are a match to TRBD2. This CDR3 spans 15 amino acids. Trimming took 5 bases from V and 7 from J; bases not matched to a gene: 13. Germline CDR1 KGHSH, CDR2 LQKENI. This CDR3 is CASSETSGGGGEQYF. The CDR3 DNA follows: TGTGCCAGCTCAGAAACTAGCGGCGGAGGTGGGGAGCAGTACTTC. Drawing the rest from reference TRBV18 and TRBJ2-7, the complete variable domain is NAGVMQNPRHLVRRRGQEARLRCSPMKGHSHVYWYRQLPEEGLKFMVYLQKENIIDESGMPKERFSAEFPKEGPSILRIQQVVRGDSAAYFCASSETSGGGGEQYFGPGTRLTVT.

V usage is TRBV7-2 and J usage is TRBJ2-7; 9 nucleotides match TRBD1. J was trimmed by 3 bases and V by 5 bases; bases with no gene match: 8. Germline V gene lookup returns CDR1 SGHTA and CDR2 FQGNSA. The CDR3 has 15 amino acids. DNA for the CDR3: TGTGCCAGCAGCCCATGGACAGGGGACTTCTACGAGCAGTACTTC. This codes for CASSPWTGDFYEQYF.

With regard to this clonotype: A single base separates this from a much larger clone, so it may be a read error. The chain combines TRBV7-2 with TRBJ2-1; the D is unclear. Germline lookup yields CDR1 SGHTA and CDR2 FQGNSA. Trimming removed 1 base at V and 10 bases at J, with 8 bases between. This CDR3 has 12 amino acids. DNA for the CDR3: TGTGCCAGCAGCTTAGTCGGTTCCGAGCAGTTCTTC. Amino acid sequence: CASSLVGSEQFF.

This clonotype was seen repeatedly, ten times or more. The CDR3 region has the DNA TGTGCCTCCTCGGATGGGCGTTTTGAAGAGACCCAGTACTTC. Translation gives CASSDGRFEETQYF. This chain joins TRBV11-3 and TRBJ2-5; D is uncertain. The CDR3 has 14 amino acids. The V end lost 11 bases, the J end lost 3 bases, and 19 bases lay between the germline ends. Germline CDR1 SGHNT, CDR2 YENEEA.

The V and J genes are TRBV12-3 or TRBV12-4 and TRBJ1-2; D is uncertain. The germline V and J ends were trimmed by 1 base and 7 bases, with 13 bases remaining between them. The CDR3 is 14 residues long. The CDR3 reads CASSLGLRAGGYTF. CDR3 coding DNA: TGTGCCAGCAGTTTAGGGCTTAGGGCCGGTGGCTACACCTTC.

The chain couples TRBV9 to TRBJ2-4, with 10 bases matching TRBD1. Germline lookup yields CDR1 SGDLS and CDR2 YYNGEE. The CDR3 has 21 amino acids. The J segment lost 0 bases and the V segment lost 4 bases, leaving 19 bases of the junction unmatched. In DNA form, the CDR3 reads TGTGCCAGCAGCCCAAGTGGGGCGGACAGGGGGATGGAACTAGCCAAAAACATTCAGTACTTC. Translation gives CASSPSGADRGMELAKNIQYF.